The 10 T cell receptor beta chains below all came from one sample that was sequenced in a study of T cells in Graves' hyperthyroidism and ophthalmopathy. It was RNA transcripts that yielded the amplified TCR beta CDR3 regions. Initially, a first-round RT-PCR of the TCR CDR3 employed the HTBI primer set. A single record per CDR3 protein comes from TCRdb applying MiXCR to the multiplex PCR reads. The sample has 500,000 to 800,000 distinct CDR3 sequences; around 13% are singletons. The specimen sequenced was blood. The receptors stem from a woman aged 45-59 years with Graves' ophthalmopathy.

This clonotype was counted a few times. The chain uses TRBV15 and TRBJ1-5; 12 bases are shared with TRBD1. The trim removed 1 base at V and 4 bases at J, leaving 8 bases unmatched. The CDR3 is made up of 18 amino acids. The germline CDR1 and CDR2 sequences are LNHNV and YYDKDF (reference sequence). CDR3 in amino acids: CATSRARGTGGLNQPQHF. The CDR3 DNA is TGTGCCACCAGCAGAGCCCGGGGGACAGGGGGCCTAAATCAGCCCCAGCATTTT.

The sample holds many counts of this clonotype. CDR3 nucleotide sequence: TGTGCCAGCAGTTACTCAGGGGTAGCCCCGATGAACACTGAAGCTTTCTTT. Translated, it gives CASSYSGVAPMNTEAFF. The rearrangement uses TRBV6-5 and TRBJ1-1; tentative D call: TRBD1 (5 bases). CDR1 is MNHEY and CDR2 is SVGAGI in the germline V gene. V was trimmed by 0 bases and J by 0 bases, leaving 14 bases between them. The CDR3 extends over 17 amino acids.

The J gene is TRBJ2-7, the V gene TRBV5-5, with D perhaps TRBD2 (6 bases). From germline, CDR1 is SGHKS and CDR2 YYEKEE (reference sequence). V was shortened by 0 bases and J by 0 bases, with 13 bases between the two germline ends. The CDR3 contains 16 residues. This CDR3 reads CASSLVRQTSSYEQYF. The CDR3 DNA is TGTGCCAGCAGCTTGGTGCGACAGACTAGCTCCTACGAGCAGTACTTC.

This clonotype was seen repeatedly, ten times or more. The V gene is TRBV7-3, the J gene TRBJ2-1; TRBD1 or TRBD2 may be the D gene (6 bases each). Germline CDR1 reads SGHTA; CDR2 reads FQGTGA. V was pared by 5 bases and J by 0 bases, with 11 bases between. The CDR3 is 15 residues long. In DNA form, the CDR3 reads TGTGCCAGCAGCCCGAGGGGGGACTCCTACAATGAGCAGTTCTTC. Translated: CASSPRGDSYNEQFF.

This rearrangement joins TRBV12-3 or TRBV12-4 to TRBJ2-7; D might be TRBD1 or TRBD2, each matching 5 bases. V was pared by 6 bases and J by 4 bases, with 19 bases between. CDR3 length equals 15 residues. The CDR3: CASSKGQGPLYEQYF. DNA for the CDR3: TGTGCCAGCAGCAAGGGTCAGGGACCGTTGTACGAGCAGTACTTC.

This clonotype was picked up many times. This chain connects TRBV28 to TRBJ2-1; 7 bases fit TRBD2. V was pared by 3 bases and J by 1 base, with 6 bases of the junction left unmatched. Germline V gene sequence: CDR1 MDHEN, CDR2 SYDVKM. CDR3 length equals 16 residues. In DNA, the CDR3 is TGTGCCAGCAGTTTTTTAGCGGGCAATTCCTACAATGAGCAGTTCTTC. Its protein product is CASSFLAGNSYNEQFF.

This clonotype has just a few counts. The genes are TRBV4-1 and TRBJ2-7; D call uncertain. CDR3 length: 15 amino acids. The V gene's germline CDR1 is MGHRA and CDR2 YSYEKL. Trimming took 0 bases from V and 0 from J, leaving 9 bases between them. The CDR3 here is CASSQEPGSSYEQYF. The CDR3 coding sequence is TGCGCCAGCAGCCAAGAACCGGGTAGCTCCTACGAGCAGTACTTC.

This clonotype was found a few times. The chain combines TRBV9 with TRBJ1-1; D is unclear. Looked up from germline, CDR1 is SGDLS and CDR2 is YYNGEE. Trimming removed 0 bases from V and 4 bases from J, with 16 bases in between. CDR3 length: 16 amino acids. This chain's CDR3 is CASSVVRSGFGTEAFF. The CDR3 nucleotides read TGTGCCAGCAGCGTAGTGCGGTCCGGTTTTGGCACTGAAGCTTTCTTT.

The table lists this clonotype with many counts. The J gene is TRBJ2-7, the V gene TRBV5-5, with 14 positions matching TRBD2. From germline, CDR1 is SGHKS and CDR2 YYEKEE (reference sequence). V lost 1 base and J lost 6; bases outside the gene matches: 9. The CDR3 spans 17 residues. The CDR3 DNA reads TGTGCCAGCAGCTTGACTGGGACTAGCGGGAGAGCGGGCGAGCAGTACTTC. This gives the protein CASSLTGTSGRAGEQYF. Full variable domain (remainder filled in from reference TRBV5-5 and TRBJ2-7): DAGVTQSPTHLIKTRGQQVTLRCSPISGHKSVSWYQQVLGQGPQFIFQYYEKEERGRGNFPDRFSARQFPNYSSELNVNALLLGDSALYLCASSLTGTSGRAGEQYFGPGTRLTVT.

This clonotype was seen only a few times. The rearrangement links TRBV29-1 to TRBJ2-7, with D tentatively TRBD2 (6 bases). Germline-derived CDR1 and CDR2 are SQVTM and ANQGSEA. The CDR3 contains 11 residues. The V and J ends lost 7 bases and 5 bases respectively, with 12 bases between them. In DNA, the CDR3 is TGCAGCGCATCGACTAGTAACGAGCAGTACTTC. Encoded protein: CSASTSNEQYF.